This T cell receptor (beta chain) was recovered during a study of OX40 agonist ivuxolimab in advanced cancers. Study-wide background: With ivuxolimab, an agonistic anti-OX40 (CD134) antibody, patients were treated.

Profiled with immunoSEQ multiplex PCR; TCRdb holds only in-frame clones, not every one. The sample contains about 26,000 clones, 83% of which appear only once. The ends were cut back, 0 bases at V and 0 bases at J, with 5 bases in the middle. The CDR3 runs 14 residues. Germline V gives CDR1 MGHRA, CDR2 YSYEKL. Within the sample, this clone is medium-sized. The V call is TRBV4-1, the J call TRBJ1-1; no clear D gene. Sample: CD4+ or CD8+ T cells sorted from blood, taken in a trial of the OX40 agonist ivuxolimab. This clonotype originated in an adult with an advanced solid tumor such as melanoma, head and neck, liver or kidney cancer. The CDR3 is CASSQDWVNTEAFF. In nucleotides, the CDR3 is TGCGCCAGCAGCCAAGACTGGGTGAACACTGAAGCTTTCTTT.